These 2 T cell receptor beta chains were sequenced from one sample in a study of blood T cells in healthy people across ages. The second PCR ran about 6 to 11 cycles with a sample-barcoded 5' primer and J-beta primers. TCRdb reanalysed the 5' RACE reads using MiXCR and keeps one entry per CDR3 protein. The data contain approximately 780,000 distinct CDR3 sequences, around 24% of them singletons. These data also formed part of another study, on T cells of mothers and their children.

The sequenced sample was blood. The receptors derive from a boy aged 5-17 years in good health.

CDR3 loop: CAGSTGSTSYNEQFF. CDR3 in DNA: TGTGCCGGCTCGACAGGCAGCACCTCCTACAATGAGCAGTTCTTC. The J gene is TRBJ2-5, the V gene TRBV30; tentatively, D is TRBD1 (6 bases). The J call could be wrong; TRBJ2-1 is a better fit for the DNA end. The CDR3 length is 15 residues. Germline values: CDR1 GTSNPN, CDR2 SVGIG (reference sequence).

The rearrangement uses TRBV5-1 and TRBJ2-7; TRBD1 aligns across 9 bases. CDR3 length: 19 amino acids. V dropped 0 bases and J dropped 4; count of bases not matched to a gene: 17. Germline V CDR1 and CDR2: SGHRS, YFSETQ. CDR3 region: CASSLVAPIRGTGKYEQYF. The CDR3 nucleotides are TGCGCCAGCAGCTTGGTCGCTCCGATCCGGGGGACAGGGAAGTACGAGCAGTACTTC. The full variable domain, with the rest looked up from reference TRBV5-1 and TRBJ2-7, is KAGVTQTPRYLIKTRGQQVTLSCSPISGHRSVSWYQQTPGQGLQFLFEYFSETQRNKGNFPGRFSGRQFSNSRSEMNVSTLELGDSALYLCASSLVAPIRGTGKYEQYFGPGTRLTVT.